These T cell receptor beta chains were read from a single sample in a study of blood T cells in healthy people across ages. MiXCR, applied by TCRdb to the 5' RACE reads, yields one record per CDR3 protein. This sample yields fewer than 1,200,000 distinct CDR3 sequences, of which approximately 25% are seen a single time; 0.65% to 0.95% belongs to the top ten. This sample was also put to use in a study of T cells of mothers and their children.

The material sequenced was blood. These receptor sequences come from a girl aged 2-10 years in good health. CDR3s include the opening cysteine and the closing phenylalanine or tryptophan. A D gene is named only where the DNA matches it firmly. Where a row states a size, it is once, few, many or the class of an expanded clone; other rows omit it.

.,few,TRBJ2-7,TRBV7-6,CASSPAPGGPYEQYF,TGTGCCAGCAGCCCCGCCCCAGGGGGGCCCTACGAGCAGTACTTC
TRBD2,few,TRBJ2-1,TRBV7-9,CAHVPRGRASYNEQFF,TGTGCCCATGTCCCCCGGGGGAGGGCTTCCTACAATGAGCAGTTCTTC
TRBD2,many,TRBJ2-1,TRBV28,CASSFTSGTYNEQFF,TGTGCCAGCAGTTTTACTAGCGGGACCTACAATGAGCAGTTCTTC
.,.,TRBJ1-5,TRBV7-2,CASSPWTDPNNQPQHF,TGTGCCAGCAGCCCATGGACAGATCCCAACAATCAGCCCCAGCATTTT
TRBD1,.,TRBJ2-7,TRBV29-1,CSVGDSQNYEQYF,TGCAGCGTTGGGGACAGCCAAAACTACGAGCAGTACTTC
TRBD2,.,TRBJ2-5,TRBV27,CASSLSGLAGAKRGTQYF,TGTGCCAGCAGTTTATCGGGACTAGCGGGGGCGAAGAGAGGGACCCAGTACTTC
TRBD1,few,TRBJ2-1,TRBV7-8,CASSLFSGQGSYNEQFF,TGTGCCAGCAGCTTATTTTCGGGACAGGGTTCCTACAATGAGCAGTTCTTC
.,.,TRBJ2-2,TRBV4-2,CASSQDGKNTGELFF,TGTGCCAGCAGCCAAGATGGAAAGAACACCGGGGAGCTGTTTTTT
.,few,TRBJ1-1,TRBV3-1,CASSPPDSPNTEAFF,TGTGCCAGCAGCCCGCCGGACAGTCCGAACACTGAAGCTTTCTTT
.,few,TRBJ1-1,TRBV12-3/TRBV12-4,CASSFKIMNTEAFF,TGTGCCAGCAGTTTCAAGATCATGAACACTGAAGCTTTCTTT
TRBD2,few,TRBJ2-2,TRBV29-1,CSGTSGNTGELFF,TGCAGCGGGACTAGCGGTAACACCGGGGAGCTGTTTTTT
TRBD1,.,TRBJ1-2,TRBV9,CASSLGQPPYGYTF,TGTGCCAGCAGCCTGGGACAGCCTCCCTATGGCTACACCTTC
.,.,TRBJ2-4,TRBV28,CASSPRRGLAKNIQYF,TGTGCCAGCAGCCCAAGAAGAGGGCTCGCCAAAAACATTCAGTACTTC
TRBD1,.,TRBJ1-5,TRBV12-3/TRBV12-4,CASSYGQGGHQPQHF,TGTGCCAGCAGCTACGGACAGGGCGGCCATCAGCCCCAGCATTTT
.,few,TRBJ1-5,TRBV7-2,CASSLISSNQPQHF,TGTGCCAGCAGCTTAATTTCAAGCAATCAGCCCCAGCATTTT
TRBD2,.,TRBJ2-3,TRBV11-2,CASSRTSGLNTDTQYF,TGTGCCAGCAGTCGGACTAGCGGGTTAAACACAGATACGCAGTATTTT
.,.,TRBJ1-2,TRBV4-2,CASSQENPSGTLLGYTF,TGTGCCAGCAGCCAAGAGAACCCCTCTGGGACATTGCTGGGCTACACCTTC
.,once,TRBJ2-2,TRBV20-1,CSAVQPGSGELFF,TGCAGTGCCGTACAACCAGGGAGCGGGGAGCTGTTTTTT
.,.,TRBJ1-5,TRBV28,CASSFPDNQPQHF,TGTGCCAGCAGTTTTCCTGACAATCAGCCCCAGCATTTT
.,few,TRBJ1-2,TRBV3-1,CASSPRTAGSNYGYTF,TGTGCCAGCAGCCCCCGGACAGCGGGATCTAACTATGGCTACACCTTC
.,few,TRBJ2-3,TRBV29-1,CSVERNFKGDTQYF,TGCAGCGTGGAAAGGAACTTCAAGGGAGATACGCAGTATTTT
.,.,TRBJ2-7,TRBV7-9,CASSLARQAVYEQYF,TGTGCCAGCAGCTTAGCGCGCCAGGCTGTCTACGAGCAGTACTTC
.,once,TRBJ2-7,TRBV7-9,CASSLQLTGLEQYF,TGTGCCAGCAGCCTCCAACTTACAGGGCTCGAGCAGTACTTC
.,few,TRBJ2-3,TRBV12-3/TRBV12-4,CASISRVLAPSTDTQYF,TGTGCCAGCATTTCCCGGGTACTAGCACCTAGCACAGATACGCAGTATTTT
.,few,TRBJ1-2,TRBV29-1,CSVDAGYYGYTF,TGCAGCGTTGATGCAGGGTACTATGGCTACACCTTC
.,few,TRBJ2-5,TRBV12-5,CASGFPLTGEETQYF,TGTGCTAGTGGTTTTCCCCTGACAGGCGAAGAGACCCAGTACTTC
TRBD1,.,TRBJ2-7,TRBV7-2,CASSSRIGQGAIEQYF,TGTGCCAGCAGCTCCAGGATCGGACAGGGGGCTATCGAGCAGTACTTC
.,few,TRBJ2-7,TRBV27,CATGQGVTYEQYF,TGTGCCACCGGTCAAGGAGTAACCTACGAGCAGTACTTC
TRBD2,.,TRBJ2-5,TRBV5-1,CASSFGGEGPFGETQYF,TGCGCCAGCAGCTTTGGCGGGGAGGGTCCGTTCGGAGAGACCCAGTACTTC
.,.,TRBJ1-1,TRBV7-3,CASSLIGGQGIYTEAFF,TGTGCCAGCAGCTTAATTGGGGGCCAGGGCATTTACACTGAAGCTTTCTTT
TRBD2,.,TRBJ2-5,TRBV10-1,CASSEPVKTVLAGVREQYF,TGCGCCAGCAGTGAGCCGGTGAAGACTGTACTAGCGGGAGTCAGAGAGCAGTACTTC
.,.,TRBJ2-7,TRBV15,CATSRGGQIYEQYF,TGTGCCACCAGCAGAGGAGGACAGATCTACGAGCAGTACTTC
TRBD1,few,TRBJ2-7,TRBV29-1,CSVELTGTGTYEQYF,TGCAGCGTTGAGCTCACCGGGACAGGGACTTACGAGCAGTACTTC
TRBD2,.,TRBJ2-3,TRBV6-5,CASSSGLAGPADTQYF,TGTGCCAGCAGTTCGGGACTAGCGGGACCCGCAGATACGCAGTATTTT
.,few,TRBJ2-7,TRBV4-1,CASSPVAGNVYEQYF,TGCGCCAGCAGCCCTGTGGCGGGAAACGTATACGAGCAGTACTTC
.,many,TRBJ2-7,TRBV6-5,CASSYSGTIRVYEQYF,TGTGCCAGCAGTTATTCCGGGACAATAAGGGTCTACGAGCAGTACTTC
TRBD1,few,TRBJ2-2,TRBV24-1,CATSEPTGGDTGELFF,TGTGCCACCAGTGAACCGACAGGGGGGGACACCGGGGAGCTGTTTTTT
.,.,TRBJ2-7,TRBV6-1,CASSDPGVSHEQYF,TGTGCCAGCAGTGACCCGGGAGTCAGCCACGAGCAGTACTTC
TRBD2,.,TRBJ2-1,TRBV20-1,CSASGGDFYNEQFF,TGCAGTGCTAGCGGGGGGGACTTCTACAATGAGCAGTTCTTC
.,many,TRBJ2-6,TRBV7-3,CASSLTGFSGANVLTF,TGTGCCAGCAGCTTAACAGGGTTCTCTGGGGCCAACGTCCTGACTTTC
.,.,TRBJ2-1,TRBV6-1,CASGRRDWYNEQFF,TGTGCCAGCGGAAGAAGGGACTGGTACAATGAGCAGTTCTTC
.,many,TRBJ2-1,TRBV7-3,CASSSGASYNEQFF,TGTGCCAGCAGCTCAGGGGCCTCCTACAATGAGCAGTTCTTC
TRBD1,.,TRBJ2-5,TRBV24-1,CATSDFPGTGEETQYF,TGTGCCACCAGTGATTTCCCCGGAACAGGGGAAGAGACCCAGTACTTC
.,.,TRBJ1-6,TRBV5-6,CASSGQGGFGNSPLHF,TGTGCCAGCAGCGGCCAGGGTGGATTTGGTAATTCACCCCTCCACTTT